These 23 T cell receptor beta chains share one sample of origin, sequenced in a study of T cells in Graves' hyperthyroidism and ophthalmopathy (dated by TCRdb to between 2019 and 2020). The library was generated by multiplex PCR. Reads for this sample came from an Illumina HiSeq 2000. TCR beta CDR3 regions were amplified from RNA transcripts. The TCR CDR3 was subjected to a first round of RT-PCR using the HTBI primer set and the Qiagen OneStep RT-PCR kit. TCRdb cleaned the public reads at Q25 with fastp, built clones with MiXCR and kept in-frame beta chains. Every CDR3 protein is listed once, alongside the most common genes and DNA of its rows. For this sample the table gives 470,000 or so distinct CDR3 sequences, of which around 21% were detected only once. The ten biggest clones cover more than 20% of the sample. What was sequenced was blood. The receptors come from a man aged 18 to 29 with Graves' hyperthyroidism.

This clonotype came up many times. The chain combines TRBV19 with TRBJ2-5; tentative D call: TRBD2 (5 bases). There are 15 residues in the CDR3. The V gene lost 3 bases and the J gene lost 3 bases, with 14 bases spanning the gap. Germline V gene data show CDR1 as LNHDA and CDR2 as SQIVND (reference sequence). CDR3 nucleotide sequence: TGTGCCAGTAGTATTGGGGTCTCCGGGGAAGAGACCCAGTACTTC. It is translated as CASSIGVSGEETQYF.

In its sample, this clonotype was seen many times. V gene TRBV5-8 combines with J gene TRBJ1-2, with no clear D. The V end lost 4 bases, the J end lost 4 bases, and 11 bases lay between the germline ends. The CDR3 covers 13 residues. From germline, CDR1 is SGHTS and CDR2 YDEGEE. The CDR3 here is CASSVMLGYGYTF. The CDR3 region has the DNA TGTGCCAGCAGCGTAATGTTGGGCTATGGCTACACCTTC.

This chain connects TRBV7-9 to TRBJ1-2, with 7 bases matching TRBD1. Germline V gene data show CDR1 as SEHNR and CDR2 as FQNEAQ (reference sequence). CDR3 length: 14 amino acids. V lost 2 bases to trimming and J lost 6 bases; unmatched junction nucleotides: 6. The CDR3 loop reads CASSLTDRVDGYTF. CDR3 coding DNA: TGTGCCAGCAGCTTAACCGACAGGGTAGATGGCTACACCTTC.

This clonotype showed up just a few times. The junction shows a germline mismatch at one end, possibly a read error. The chain recombines TRBV6-1 with TRBJ2-4; D uncertain. Germline V gene data show CDR1 as MNHNS and CDR2 as SASEGT. The CDR3 length is 13 residues. CDR3 in DNA: TGTGCCACCCTGCAGGACCATCGTGACATCCAGTACTTC. This encodes CATLQDHRDIQYF.

This sequence joins TRBV6-1 and TRBJ1-3, with D perhaps matching TRBD1 (5 bases). The CDR3 runs to 15 residues. V was trimmed by 1 base and J by 7 bases, leaving 14 bases between them. Germline V gene lookup returns CDR1 MNHNS and CDR2 SASEGT. The CDR3: CASSEGTLTGNTIYF. The DNA of the CDR3 is TGTGCCAGCAGTGAAGGGACACTAACCGGCAACACCATATATTTT.

This clonotype was found many times. V is TRBV27 and J is TRBJ2-1, with D perhaps being TRBD1 or TRBD2 (6 bases each). V was shortened by 4 bases and J by 10 bases, with 8 bases between the two germline ends. CDR3 length equals 11 residues. Germline V gene data show CDR1 as MNHEY and CDR2 as SMNVEV (reference sequence). The CDR3 spells CASSYGGEQFF. The CDR3 bases are TGTGCCAGCAGTTACGGGGGCGAGCAGTTCTTC.

This clonotype was recorded at least ten times. The chain joins TRBV5-1 to TRBJ1-2; D might be TRBD1 (6 bases). The CDR3 covers 14 residues. V was clipped by 4 bases and J by 5 bases, with 15 bases between them. Germline-derived CDR1 and CDR2 are SGHRS and YFSETQ. CDR3 coding DNA: TGCGCCAGCAGCCCTAACAGGGACCCTTATGGCTACACCTTC. It translates to CASSPNRDPYGYTF. Drawing the rest from reference TRBV5-1 and TRBJ1-2, the complete variable domain is KAGVTQTPRYLIKTRGQQVTLSCSPISGHRSVSWYQQTPGQGLQFLFEYFSETQRNKGNFPGRFSGRQFSNSRSEMNVSTLELGDSALYLCASSPNRDPYGYTFGSGTRLTVV.

This clonotype has ten or more counts. This rearrangement joins TRBV7-9 to TRBJ1-5; D gene unclear. CDR3 length: 15 amino acids. Trimming left V 1 base short and J 0 bases short, with 7 bases between. Germline values: CDR1 SEHNR, CDR2 FQNEAQ (reference sequence). CDR3 amino acids: CASSLGSHSNQPQHF. CDR3 bases: TGTGCCAGCAGCTTAGGCAGCCATAGCAATCAGCCCCAGCATTTT.

This clonotype was picked up many times. The rearrangement joins TRBV20-1 to TRBJ1-5; 10 bases fit TRBD1. Germline loops: CDR1 DFQATT, CDR2 SNEGSKA (reference sequence). CDR3 length equals 14 residues. V lost 3 bases to trimming and J lost 4 bases; unmatched junction nucleotides: 3. The CDR3 bases are TGCAGTGCTAGTGGGACAGGGGTAAATCAGCCCCAGCATTTT. Translated: CSASGTGVNQPQHF.

This clonotype was seen a few times. Compared with germline, one end of the junction differs, possibly owing to a read error. The V gene is TRBV5-1, the J gene TRBJ1-2, with 7 bases matching TRBD1. This CDR3 comprises 14 residues. In germline, CDR1 is SGHRS, CDR2 YFSETQ. The chain's CDR3 is CAGSPGTANYGYTF. CDR3 sequence (DNA): TGCGCCGGCAGCCCCGGGACAGCGAACTATGGCTACACCTTC.

This clonotype was found many times. J is TRBJ1-1 and V is TRBV5-1; tentative D call: TRBD1 (5 bases). The germline CDR1 and CDR2 sequences are SGHRS and YFSETQ. V was trimmed by 4 bases and J by 7 bases, leaving 17 bases between them. CDR3 length: 14 residues. Here the CDR3 DNA reads TGCGCCAGCAGCCCGAAGGGGTGGGACGATGAAGCTTTCTTT. It specifies CASSPKGWDDEAFF.

The CDR3 protein is CASSPVGLGSIKTQYF. CDR3 DNA: TGCGCCAGCAGCCCTGTAGGGCTCGGGAGTATAAAGACCCAGTACTTC. V usage is TRBV5-1 and J usage is TRBJ2-5; maybe TRBD2 (6 bases). This CDR3 spans 16 amino acids. V shed 4 bases and J shed 6 bases, with 22 bases lying between them. Per germline, CDR1 SGHRS and CDR2 YFSETQ. The full variable domain, with the rest looked up from reference TRBV5-1 and TRBJ2-5, is KAGVTQTPRYLIKTRGQQVTLSCSPISGHRSVSWYQQTPGQGLQFLFEYFSETQRNKGNFPGRFSGRQFSNSRSEMNVSTLELGDSALYLCASSPVGLGSIKTQYFGPGTRLLVL.

This clonotype occurred many times. The V gene is TRBV6-5, the J gene TRBJ2-7; TRBD1 matches 10 bases. J was trimmed by 3 bases and V by 5 bases; bases with no gene match: 4. Germline V gives CDR1 MNHEY, CDR2 SVGAGI. The CDR3 totals 14 residues. The chain's CDR3 is CASSHRDRGYEQYF. The CDR3 DNA sequence: TGTGCCAGCAGTCACCGGGACAGGGGCTACGAGCAGTACTTC.

This clonotype was observed a few times. The rearrangement links TRBV5-1 to TRBJ2-2; D remains unclear. V lost 4 bases, J lost 2 bases, and 18 bases lay in between. Per the germline V gene, CDR1 is SGHRS and CDR2 is YFSETQ. The CDR3 has 17 residues. Here the CDR3 DNA reads TGCGCCAGCAGCCTTCGTGAGCAGGCGAGCAACACCGGGGAGCTGTTTTTT. Protein sequence: CASSLREQASNTGELFF.

The gene calls are TRBV29-1 and TRBJ2-7; TRBD1 is a possible D gene (6 bases). The germline CDR1 and CDR2 sequences are SQVTM and ANQGSEA. The CDR3 is 13 amino acids. The V end lost 5 bases, the J end lost 2 bases, and 13 bases lay between the germline ends. CDR3 in DNA: TGCAGCGTTACAGGGAGTGACCCCTACGAGCAGTACTTC. This gives the protein CSVTGSDPYEQYF.

The CDR3 sequence: CASSRGLAGARTGELFF. For the CDR3, the DNA is TGTGCCAGCAGCAGGGGACTAGCGGGGGCCCGCACCGGGGAGCTGTTTTTT. The chain combines TRBV11-2 with TRBJ2-2; 14 bases are shared with TRBD2. J gave up 4 bases and V 5 bases, and 6 bases lay outside the gene matches. The CDR3 runs 17 residues. CDR1 is SGHAT and CDR2 is FQNNGV in the germline V gene.

This clonotype was counted at least ten times. The chain links TRBV10-3 to TRBJ2-4; D gene unclear. The CDR3 has 15 residues. Germline assignment: CDR1 ENHRY and CDR2 SYGVKD. The germline V and J ends were trimmed by 3 bases and 4 bases, with 13 bases remaining between them. CDR3: CAISDSSSRKNIQYF. CDR3 bases: TGTGCCATCAGTGACAGCAGTAGCCGAAAAAACATTCAGTACTTC.

This chain connects TRBV12-3 or TRBV12-4 to TRBJ1-6; 7 bases fit TRBD1. Unmatched junction bases numbered 8, after V lost 1 base and J lost 11 bases. The CDR3 runs 15 residues. For the CDR3, the DNA is TGTGCCAGCAGTTTAGGGGGGACAGTTTATGCACCCCTCCACTTT. Its protein is CASSLGGTVYAPLHF.

The V and J genes are TRBV7-2 and TRBJ1-2; a possible D gene is TRBD1 (5 bases). The V and J ends lost 5 bases and 1 base respectively, with 11 bases between them. CDR3 length: 14 amino acids. Germline CDR1 SGHTA, CDR2 FQGNSA. In DNA form, the CDR3 reads TGTGCCAGCAGCATGCCGGGACGTAACTATGGCTACACCTTC. This gives the protein CASSMPGRNYGYTF.

In this sample, this clonotype turned up many times. V and J are TRBV24-1 and TRBJ1-1; 7 positions match TRBD1. Germline assignment: CDR1 KGHDR and CDR2 SFDVKD. With 9 bases clipped from V and 4 bases from J, the junction kept 10 bases outside the gene matches. CDR3 size: 14 residues. In DNA form, the CDR3 reads TGTGCCACCCAGACAGGGAGGTGGGGCACTGAAGCTTTCTTT. It is translated as CATQTGRWGTEAFF.

Ten or more counts support this clonotype. V usage is TRBV19 and J usage is TRBJ2-5, with D tentatively TRBD1 or TRBD2 (5 bases each). V lost 5 bases, J lost 5 bases, and 21 bases lay in between. Germline lookup yields CDR1 LNHDA and CDR2 SQIVND (reference sequence). This CDR3 has 16 amino acids. DNA of the CDR3: TGTGCCAGTAGTTTCTCCCCGGGGCCGGGCGACGAGACCCAGTACTTC. Residues: CASSFSPGPGDETQYF.

This clonotype was observed a few times. The chain joins TRBV6-1 to TRBJ2-3, with unresolved D. In germline, CDR1 is MNHNS, CDR2 SASEGT. V lost 2 bases, J lost 7 bases, and 7 bases lay in between. CDR3 length: 12 amino acids. CDR3 DNA: TGTGCCAGCAGTGAAATCAGAAATACGCAGTATTTT. This gives the protein CASSEIRNTQYF.

This clonotype has ten or more counts. J is TRBJ1-2 and V is TRBV15; D not certain. The CDR3 extends over 14 amino acids. CDR1 and CDR2 from the germline V gene are LNHNV and YYDKDF (reference sequence). Between the trimmed V and J ends, which lost 5 bases and 1 base, there was a span of 11 bases. CDR3 protein: CATSLDSVNYGYTF. The CDR3 nucleotides are TGTGCCACCAGCTTGGATTCTGTTAACTATGGCTACACCTTC.